This T cell receptor beta chain was sequenced during a study of blood T cells in healthy people across ages. Study-wide results and caveats: Strong correlation existed between TCR beta diversity and naive T cell percentage. The unknown donor CMV status may have confounded expanded clonotype changes. Whereas aged donors had fewer naive CD4+ cells, long-lived donors had more of them and higher diversity. Roughly linearly, TCR beta diversity per million T cells fell as age increased.

Trimming cost V 0 bases and J 4 bases, with 16 bases left between them. Germline assignment: CDR1 SGDLS and CDR2 YYNGEE. This CDR3 comprises 16 residues. A second roughly 6 to 11 cycle PCR used barcoded and J-beta primers. TCRdb analysed the 5' RACE reads with MiXCR anew, one entry per CDR3 protein. The data show about 570,000 distinct CDR3 sequences, 25% to 30% seen once. With regard to this clonotype: Its target is not known.

The chain uses TRBV9 and TRBJ1-2; possibly TRBD1 for D (5 bases). The TCR sequence derives from a woman in her seventies in good health. Sequencing used blood. This chain's CDR3 is CASSVDGGAGSYGYTF. In DNA form, the CDR3 reads TGTGCCAGCAGCGTAGACGGTGGGGCTGGATCCTATGGCTACACCTTC.